The entry below describes one T cell receptor beta chain. These data come from a study of blood T cell repertoires in COVID-19. On the study more broadly: In each case, the material was cDNA or gDNA derived from T cells, B-cell-depleted T cells, or PBMCs.

V was pared by 6 bases and J by 4 bases, with 6 bases of the junction left unmatched. The germline V gene has CDR1 LNHDA and CDR2 SQIVND (reference sequence). CDR3 length equals 15 residues. The table came from immunoSEQ multiplex PCR; TCRdb's copy has only in-frame clones and leaves some out. The sample yields 100,000 to 120,000 clones, roughly four fifths seen once. J is TRBJ2-3 and V is TRBV19; 11 bases line up with TRBD1. Material for sequencing was peripheral blood. This sequence originates from a woman in her sixties with acute or convalescent COVID-19. The CDR3 DNA follows: TGTGCCAGTAGGAGCGGACAGGGGGCTTCAGATACGCAGTATTTT. Encoded protein: CASRSGQGASDTQYF.